A single sample is the source of the 13 T cell receptor beta chains below, sequenced in a study of STAT5B mutations in CD4+ large granular lymphocyte leukemia. The method was immunoSEQ multiplex PCR; TCRdb's version includes in-frame clones alone and lacks a portion of them. The sample lists 25,000 to 40,000 clones, 81% occurring once. Sequencing input: CD4+ T cells from blood buffy coats. These receptors originate from a human donor in good health.

The V and J genes are TRBV28 and TRBJ2-7; D is unclear. The V end was cut by 5 bases, the J end by 2 bases, with 13 bases between. Germline CDR1 reads MDHEN; CDR2 reads SYDVKM. This CDR3 is built from 14 residues. CDR3 DNA: TGTGCCAGCAGTCCTCCCAATTACGCCTACGAGCAGTACTTC. This sequence encodes CASSPPNYAYEQYF.

This clone was seen just once. The rearrangement joins TRBV29-1 to TRBJ2-5, with 8 bases lining up with TRBD1. The DNA end is a closer match to TRBJ2-7, so the J assignment may be wrong. Looked up from germline, CDR1 is SQVTM and CDR2 is ANQGSEA. This CDR3 has 12 residues. The CDR3 DNA reads TGCAGCGTTAGTACAGGGGGAGACGAGCAGTACTTC. Translated, it gives CSVSTGGDEQYF.

The sample holds a few counts of this clone. The CDR3 nucleotides are TGTGCCAGCAGCCACGACAGGCCCCAGCATTTT. Protein: CASSHDRPQHF. The chain uses TRBV7-6 and TRBJ1-5, with D possibly TRBD1 on 5 matching bases. Germline-derived CDR1 and CDR2 are SGHVS and FNYEAQ. The CDR3 length is 11 residues. V was pared by 5 bases and J by 9 bases, with 8 bases between.

The V gene is TRBV15, the J gene TRBJ2-1, with 10 nucleotides matching TRBD2. The CDR3 runs 18 residues. Germline V gene sequence: CDR1 LNHNV, CDR2 YYDKDF (reference sequence). V shed 2 bases, J shed 8 bases, and the junction held 15 bases outside the gene matches. CDR3 coding DNA: TGTGCCACCAGCAGACGCCTAGGAAATAGCGGGAGGCCCCATGAGCAGTTCTTC. It encodes CATSRRLGNSGRPHEQFF.

The rearrangement uses TRBV19 and TRBJ2-6; TRBD1 or TRBD2 may be the D gene (6 bases each). V lost 6 bases and J 1 base, leaving 10 bases between the germline ends. CDR3 length equals 15 residues. CDR1 LNHDA and CDR2 SQIVND come from the germline V gene (reference sequence). The CDR3 DNA sequence: TGTGCCAGTAGAACGGGGGCATCTGGGGCCAACGTCCTGACTTTC. This sequence encodes CASRTGASGANVLTF.

Notes on this clone: At one end the junction does not follow the germline gene, possibly because of a read error. CDR3 residues: CASRLEASGSTDTQYF. Here the CDR3 DNA reads TGCGCCAGCAGGTTGGAGGCTAGCGGCAGCACAGATACGCAGTATTTT. This chain connects TRBV5-1 to TRBJ2-3; 7 bases align to TRBD2. Germline V CDR1 and CDR2: SGHRS, YFSETQ. The CDR3 extends over 16 amino acids.

The rearrangement links TRBV5-4 to TRBJ2-1; TRBD2 agrees at 9 bases. V shed 1 base, J shed 6 bases, and the junction held 2 bases outside the gene matches. Germline-derived CDR1 and CDR2 are SGHNT and YYREEE (reference sequence). The CDR3 sequence is 14 residues long. The CDR3 DNA follows: TGTGCCAGCAGCTTGCCTAGCGGGGTCAATGAGCAGTTCTTC. This translates into CASSLPSGVNEQFF. Drawing the rest from reference TRBV5-4 and TRBJ2-1, the complete variable domain is ETGVTQSPTHLIKTRGQQVTLRCSSQSGHNTVSWYQQALGQGPQFIFQYYREEENGRGNFPPRFSGLQFPNYSSELNVNALELDDSALYLCASSLPSGVNEQFFGPGTRLTVL.

This chain uses TRBV7-8 with TRBJ1-4; 12 nucleotides match TRBD1. This CDR3 region has 17 residues. From germline, CDR1 is SGHVS and CDR2 FQNEAQ. Unmatched junction bases numbered 4, after V lost 2 bases and J lost 3 bases. The CDR3 DNA sequence: TGTGCCAGCAGCTTACGGGACAGGGGGCGTTCTAATGAAAAACTGTTTTTT. This encodes CASSLRDRGRSNEKLFF.

V and J are TRBV7-2 and TRBJ2-7; 10 nucleotides line up with TRBD1. Trimming cost V 6 bases and J 0 bases; bases outside gene matches: 5. CDR1 and CDR2 from the germline V gene are SGHTA and FQGNSA. This CDR3 is 15 amino acids long. CDR3 region: CASSSGQGNSYEQYF. CDR3 DNA sequence: TGTGCCAGCAGTTCGGGACAGGGGAACTCCTACGAGCAGTACTTC.

The rearrangement uses TRBV19 and TRBJ1-3; D not resolved. Germline V gene lookup returns CDR1 LNHDA and CDR2 SQIVND (reference sequence). Trimming removed 5 bases from V and 0 bases from J, with 11 bases in between. CDR3 size: 15 residues. The chain's CDR3 is CASSGGRNSGNTIYF. The CDR3 coding sequence is TGTGCCAGTAGTGGAGGACGGAACTCTGGAAACACCATATATTTT.

The rearrangement joins TRBV27 to TRBJ2-5; 9 nucleotides match TRBD1. CDR1 and CDR2 (germline): MNHEY, SMNVEV (reference sequence). J gave up 5 bases and V 7 bases, and 5 bases lay outside the gene matches. The CDR3 is made up of 13 amino acids. CDR3: CASTEDRGETQYF. The CDR3 bases are TGTGCCAGCACCGAGGACAGGGGTGAGACCCAGTACTTC.

The chain uses TRBV27 and TRBJ1-2; the match to TRBD1 covers 8 bases. Germline V CDR1 and CDR2: MNHEY, SMNVEV (reference sequence). The trim removed 6 bases at V and 6 bases at J, leaving 15 bases unmatched. The CDR3 totals 16 residues. The CDR3 sequence is CASRPFPRGRGDGYTF. The CDR3 DNA follows: TGTGCCAGCAGACCCTTCCCCAGGGGGCGCGGAGATGGCTACACCTTC.

The rearrangement uses TRBV7-2 and TRBJ2-1; possible D gene TRBD2, 5 bases. CDR1 and CDR2 (germline): SGHTA, FQGNSA. V was shortened by 5 bases and J by 6 bases, with 11 bases between the two germline ends. CDR3 size: 13 residues. In DNA form, the CDR3 reads TGTGCCAGCAGCAAACCTAGCCTCAATGAGCAGTTCTTC. Translated, it gives CASSKPSLNEQFF.